The 27 T cell receptor beta chains below come from one sample, sequenced in a study of cytomegalovirus exposure and HLA in healthy donors. PCR primers comprised 60 Vbeta and 13 Jbeta primers. The repertoire was sequenced with immunoSEQ multiplex PCR; TCRdb's copy has only in-frame clones and lacks some. The repertoire holds around 100,000 clones, with roughly 71% as singletons. The material sequenced was PBMCs. Receptor source: a man between 35 and 55 years old in good health and CMV-seropositive.

This clone was observed a single time. The V call is TRBV6-5, the J call TRBJ1-2, with D perhaps matching TRBD1 (5 bases). CDR3 length: 14 residues. CDR1 MNHEY and CDR2 SVGAGI come from the germline V gene. V dropped 6 bases and J dropped 2 bases, with 13 bases sitting between them. Here the CDR3 DNA reads TGTGCCAGCAGCCTTTGGGGCTCGAACTATGGCTACACCTTC. This sequence encodes CASSLWGSNYGYTF.

This chain links TRBV10-3 with TRBJ2-7; 8 positions match TRBD1. The CDR3 contains 15 residues. Germline V gene lookup returns CDR1 ENHRY and CDR2 SYGVKD. V lost 3 bases to trimming and J lost 1 base; unmatched junction nucleotides: 5. CDR3 protein: CAISDLTGDSYEQYF. The CDR3 region has the DNA TGTGCCATCAGTGATCTGACAGGGGATTCCTACGAGCAGTACTTC.

The chain has TRBV7-2 and TRBJ1-2; 7 nucleotides line up with TRBD1. V trimming: 5 bases; J trimming: 4 bases; junction bases outside the gene matches: 4. The CDR3 spans 13 residues. Germline lookup yields CDR1 SGHTA and CDR2 FQGNSA. CDR3 DNA sequence: TGTGCCAGCAGCCCGGGACAGCCCTATGGCTACACCTTC. This encodes CASSPGQPYGYTF.

The rearrangement links TRBV15 to TRBJ2-5; tentative D call: TRBD1 (6 bases). V lost 4 bases and J lost 5, with 17 bases in between. Germline V CDR1 and CDR2: LNHNV, YYDKDF (reference sequence). The CDR3 loop spans 15 amino acids. This chain's CDR3 is CATSKRLSGDETQYF. The DNA for the CDR3 is TGTGCCACCAGCAAGCGATTATCAGGGGATGAGACCCAGTACTTC.

This clone was seen more than once but under ten times. The chain couples TRBV7-8 to TRBJ2-1, with TRBD2 matching 11 bases. V shed 3 bases, J shed 3 bases, and the junction held 4 bases outside the gene matches. Germline CDR1 is SGHVS and CDR2 is FQNEAQ. This CDR3 has 16 residues. CDR3 bases: TGTGCCAGCAGCTTGGCCGGGACTAGCGGCTACAATGAGCAGTTCTTC. It translates to CASSLAGTSGYNEQFF.

The CDR3 DNA reads TGCGCCAGCAGCGGGGCGACAGGCCACTATGGCTACACCTTC. It specifies CASSGATGHYGYTF. V usage is TRBV5-1 and J usage is TRBJ1-2; D possibly corresponds to TRBD1 (6 bases). Germline-derived CDR1 and CDR2 are SGHRS and YFSETQ. The CDR3 covers 14 residues. V was cut by 4 bases and J by 3 bases, with 13 bases left in between.

This clone was counted only a few times. V and J are TRBV19 and TRBJ2-2; D is unresolved. Trimming removed 4 bases at V and 0 bases at J, with 6 bases between. There are 14 residues in the CDR3. The germline V gene encodes CDR1 LNHDA and CDR2 SQIVND (reference sequence). CDR3 in amino acids: CASSTSANTGELFF. As DNA, the CDR3 is TGTGCCAGTAGTACGTCTGCGAACACCGGGGAGCTGTTTTTT.

V and J are TRBV27 and TRBJ1-5, with 7 bases lining up with TRBD1. V lost 5 bases to trimming and J lost 2 bases; unmatched junction nucleotides: 12. Germline V gives CDR1 MNHEY, CDR2 SMNVEV (reference sequence). CDR3 size: 17 residues. The CDR3 nucleotides are TGTGCCAGCAGTCCCGGGACAGCTGGAATTGGCAATCAGCCCCAGCATTTT. Translation gives CASSPGTAGIGNQPQHF.

The CDR3 DNA reads as TGTGCCAGCAGTCCCCACAAGGGGGCGAACACTGAAGCTTTCTTT. Its translation is CASSPHKGANTEAFF. This chain connects TRBV28 to TRBJ1-1; TRBD1 agrees at 7 bases. V shed 5 bases and J 1 base; nucleotides not matched to a gene: 7. This CDR3 region has 15 residues. Germline values: CDR1 MDHEN, CDR2 SYDVKM.

The chain couples TRBV2 to TRBJ2-3, with D perhaps TRBD2 (5 bases). Germline values: CDR1 SNHLY, CDR2 FYNNEI. The CDR3 covers 13 residues. Trimming left V 4 bases short and J 6 bases short, with 11 bases between. In DNA form, the CDR3 reads TGTGCCAGCAGTGTGCGCTGGGAGGATACGCAGTATTTT. This translates into CASSVRWEDTQYF.

This clone was seen once. DNA for the CDR3: TGCGCCAGCAGCCCACTCCCGTCTATCTCCTACGAGCAGTACTTC. Translating it yields CASSPLPSISYEQYF. The chain has TRBV4-1 and TRBJ2-7; D not resolved. CDR1 is MGHRA and CDR2 is YSYEKL in the germline V gene. The CDR3 totals 15 residues. Trimming stripped 4 bases from V and 0 bases from J, with 13 bases between.

This clone was detected only a few times. The genes are TRBV6-5 and TRBJ1-5; 9 positions match TRBD1. The V gene's germline CDR1 is MNHEY and CDR2 SVGAGI. The length of the CDR3 is 15 residues. The V and J ends lost 10 bases and 6 bases, in that order; junction bases with no gene match: 13. The CDR3 nucleotides read TGTGCCACTAATCAGGGGGACAGGGCGGGTCAGCCCCAGCATTTT. Translation: CATNQGDRAGQPQHF.

This rearrangement joins TRBV19 to TRBJ1-1; TRBD1 might be the D (6 bases). CDR3 length equals 16 residues. Per germline, CDR1 LNHDA and CDR2 SQIVND (reference sequence). Between the trimmed V and J ends, which lost 5 bases and 1 base, there was a span of 17 bases. CDR3 bases: TGTGCCAGTAGTCCGGGACAACCTTGGGAGAACACTGAAGCTTTCTTT. Translated, it gives CASSPGQPWENTEAFF.

This chain uses TRBV19 with TRBJ2-5, with a possible D match to TRBD2 (5 bases). CDR3 length: 12 amino acids. CDR1 and CDR2 (germline): LNHDA, SQIVND (reference sequence). Trimming took off 6 bases at V and 2 bases at J, with 7 bases between the two ends. The CDR3 is CASSSGQETQYF. DNA for the CDR3: TGTGCCAGTAGCTCGGGGCAAGAGACCCAGTACTTC.

The chain recombines TRBV5-1 with TRBJ2-1; 9 bases map to TRBD1. Germline lookup yields CDR1 SGHRS and CDR2 YFSETQ. CDR3 length: 14 amino acids. Losses at the gene ends were 2 bases for V and 8 bases for J; bases not matched to a gene: 5. In DNA form, the CDR3 reads TGCGCCAGCAGCTTACGGACAGGGGCTGATGAGCAGTTCTTC. Translation: CASSLRTGADEQFF.

The sample holds a few counts of this clone. The chain couples TRBV28 to TRBJ1-5; D is unresolved. CDR1 is MDHEN and CDR2 is SYDVKM in the germline V gene. The CDR3 sequence is 15 residues long. Trimming took off 2 bases at V and 0 bases at J, with 8 bases between the two ends. CDR3: CASSLVQVSNQPQHF. The CDR3 region has the DNA TGTGCCAGCAGTTTAGTCCAGGTTAGCAATCAGCCCCAGCATTTT. The full variable domain, rest sourced from reference TRBV28 and TRBJ1-5, is DVKVTQSSRYLVKRTGEKVFLECVQDMDHENMFWYRQDPGLGLRLIYFSYDVKMKEKGDIPEGYSVSREKKERFSLILESASTNQTSMYLCASSLVQVSNQPQHFGDGTRLSIL.

The chain is built from TRBV4-3 and TRBJ1-3; D remains ambiguous. Deletions cut 0 bases from V and 2 bases from J, with 5 bases between. CDR1 is LGHNA, CDR2 YSLEER, per germline. This CDR3 spans 14 amino acids. CDR3 nucleotide sequence: TGCGCCAGCAGCCAAGAGCGAGCTGGAAACACCATATATTTT. Translation: CASSQERAGNTIYF.

The CDR3 protein is CAGSIAGAGDTQYF. The CDR3 DNA follows: TGTGCCGGATCAATAGCGGGAGCTGGAGATACGCAGTATTTT. J is TRBJ2-3 and V is TRBV28, with 9 nucleotides matching TRBD2. With V trimmed by 11 bases and J by 5 bases, 11 bases remained unmatched. CDR1 is MDHEN and CDR2 is SYDVKM in the germline V gene. This CDR3 region has 14 residues.

CDR3 in amino acids: CASRPQTGYEQYF. In nucleotides, the CDR3 is TGTGCCAGCAGGCCCCAGACAGGGTACGAGCAGTACTTC. The chain is built from TRBV6-1 and TRBJ2-7, with TRBD1 identical over 7 bases. Germline CDR1 MNHNS, CDR2 SASEGT. Trimming took 6 bases from V and 4 from J; bases not matched to a gene: 6. The CDR3 extends over 13 amino acids.

The CDR3: CASSAPRSGSEETQYF. Written as DNA, the CDR3 is TGTGCCAGCAGCGCTCCCCGTAGCGGGAGCGAAGAGACCCAGTACTTC. This chain connects TRBV9 to TRBJ2-5, with 9 bases aligning to TRBD2. Germline CDR1 reads SGDLS; CDR2 reads YYNGEE. With V trimmed by 3 bases and J by 3 bases, 9 bases remained unmatched. The CDR3 is 16 residues long.

This chain joins TRBV7-9 and TRBJ1-4; D gene unclear. V was clipped by 4 bases and J by 2 bases, with 11 bases between them. Germline loops: CDR1 SEHNR, CDR2 FQNEAQ (reference sequence). The CDR3 loop spans 15 amino acids. CDR3 in amino acids: CASSSEGATNEKLFF. For the CDR3, the DNA is TGTGCCAGCAGCTCAGAGGGAGCCACTAATGAAAAACTGTTTTTT.

This chain joins TRBV30 and TRBJ1-3, with TRBD1 identical over 12 bases. Losses at the gene ends were 1 base for V and 3 bases for J; bases not matched to a gene: 7. The CDR3 has 17 amino acids. Germline V gene sequence: CDR1 GTSNPN, CDR2 SVGIG (reference sequence). CDR3 nucleotide sequence: TGTGCCTGGAGTGCCGGGACAGGGGGCATGGTTGGAAACACCATATATTTT. Translation gives CAWSAGTGGMVGNTIYF.

The chain is built from TRBV7-6 and TRBJ2-1, with D unresolved. The germline CDR1 and CDR2 sequences are SGHVS and FNYEAQ. The CDR3 extends over 12 amino acids. Trimming shortened V by 6 bases and J by 9 bases, and 12 bases separated the two germline ends. CDR3 nucleotides: TGTGCCAGCAGTCCCCCCGAGCGTGAGCAGTTCTTC. Encoded protein: CASSPPEREQFF.

The chain recombines TRBV9 with TRBJ1-5, with 12 nucleotides matching TRBD1. Trimming took 6 bases from V and 6 from J; bases not matched to a gene: 13. Germline V CDR1 and CDR2: SGDLS, YYNGEE. The CDR3 loop spans 17 amino acids. CDR3 sequence (DNA): TGTGCCAGCACTCCACCCAGGGACAGGGGGCTTAGTCAGCCCCAGCATTTT. Its protein is CASTPPRDRGLSQPQHF.

The J gene is TRBJ2-1, the V gene TRBV10-3, with TRBD2 matching 12 bases. The ends lost 4 bases at V and 0 bases at J; junction bases unmatched: 10. The length of the CDR3 is 19 residues. Germline V CDR1 and CDR2: ENHRY, SYGVKD. The CDR3 region has the DNA TGTGCCATCAGTGCTTTGACTAGCGGGAGCCTAAGCTCCTACAATGAGCAGTTCTTC. Translating gives CAISALTSGSLSSYNEQFF.

V gene TRBV7-2 combines with J gene TRBJ1-4, with D possibly TRBD1 on 5 matching bases. V was shortened by 3 bases and J by 8 bases, with 10 bases between the two germline ends. In germline, CDR1 is SGHTA, CDR2 FQGNSA. The CDR3 loop spans 13 amino acids. The CDR3 sequence is CASSFGTAEKLFF. DNA of the CDR3: TGTGCCAGCAGCTTTGGGACTGCCGAAAAACTGTTTTTT.

The V and J genes are TRBV5-1 and TRBJ1-2; 10 nucleotides align to TRBD1. V was pared by 6 bases and J by 4 bases, with 6 bases of the junction left unmatched. CDR3 length equals 14 residues. Germline V gene data show CDR1 as SGHRS and CDR2 as YFSETQ. The CDR3 loop is CASKNGTGAYGYTF. CDR3 sequence (DNA): TGCGCCAGCAAAAACGGGACAGGGGCCTATGGCTACACCTTC.